The rows below give T cell receptor beta chains drawn from one sample of a study of STAT5B mutations in CD4+ large granular lymphocyte leukemia. This table comes from immunoSEQ multiplex PCR, and its TCRdb copy is limited to in-frame clones, with some not included. The top ten clones hold about 2.5% of a sample with tens of thousands of clones, about 81% of them seen once. The sequenced sample consisted of CD4+ T cells from blood buffy coats. Receptors were obtained from a human donor in good health. The CDR3 runs from the conserved cysteine through the conserved F or W. Each record gives: J gene, V gene, clone size, D gene, CDR3 protein, CDR3 DNA. The D gene is left open where the match is weak. Where a row states a size, it is once, few, many or the class of an expanded clone; other rows omit it.

TRBJ2-3,TRBV7-9,NA,NA,CASSLEGSIATDTQYF,TGTGCCAGCAGCTTAGAGGGGTCTATAGCCACAGATACGCAGTATTTT
TRBJ1-1,TRBV30,NA,TRBD1,CCNRGLNTEAFF,TGTTGCAACAGGGGGTTAAACACTGAAGCTTTCTTT
TRBJ2-7,TRBV5-4,NA,NA,CASSLDQGREQYF,TGTGCCAGCAGCCTAGATCAGGGGCGGGAGCAGTACTTC
TRBJ1-2,TRBV7-9,NA,NA,CASSLGGAPGAAGYTF,TGTGCCAGCAGCTTAGGGGGGGCCCCAGGGGCGGCTGGCTACACCTTC
TRBJ2-7,TRBV6-4,NA,TRBD1,CASSEGTGASYEQYF,TGTGCCAGCAGTGAGGGGACAGGGGCCTCCTACGAGCAGTACTTC
TRBJ1-2,TRBV9,NA,TRBD1,CASSVGGQGSNYGYTF,TGTGCCAGCAGCGTAGGCGGACAGGGCTCTAACTATGGCTACACCTTC
TRBJ1-2,TRBV4-1,NA,TRBD1,CASSPLGARDRGPNYGYTF,TGCGCCAGCAGCCCCTTGGGAGCCCGGGACAGGGGGCCTAACTATGGCTACACCTTC
TRBJ2-3,TRBV7-2,once,NA,CASSSLPHTDTQYF,TGTGCCAGCAGCTCCCTACCCCACACAGATACGCAGTATTTT
TRBJ2-7,TRBV7-9,NA,TRBD2,CASSLTRASGNSEQYF,TGTGCCAGCAGCTTAACCCGAGCTAGCGGGAATAGTGAGCAGTACTTC
TRBJ2-1,TRBV7-2,once,NA,CASSHGRDNEQFF,TGTGCCAGCAGCCACGGTCGAGACAATGAGCAGTTCTTC
TRBJ2-7,TRBV11-2,NA,NA,CASSLDGFPYEQYF,TGTGCCAGCAGCTTAGATGGGTTCCCCTACGAGCAGTACTTC
TRBJ2-7,TRBV6-5,NA,TRBD1,CASSLTGANYEQYF,TGTGCCAGCAGTTTGACAGGGGCCAACTACGAGCAGTACTTC
TRBJ2-2,TRBV6-5,once,NA,CASSYELAPVTGELFF,TGTGCCAGCAGTTACGAATTGGCTCCCGTCACCGGGGAGCTGTTTTTT
TRBJ2-7,TRBV5-1,NA,TRBD1,CASSRLTGGYEQYF,TGCGCCAGCAGCCGATTGACAGGGGGCTACGAGCAGTACTTC
TRBJ1-6,TRBV7-2,NA,NA,CASNDRPRSPLHF,TGTGCCAGCAACGACAGGCCTAGGTCACCCCTCCACTTT
TRBJ2-3,TRBV10-3,NA,NA,CAIGGPADTQYF,TGTGCCATCGGAGGGCCCGCAGATACGCAGTATTTT